This T cell receptor (beta chain) is from a study of cytomegalovirus exposure and HLA in healthy donors. About the study: From approximately 170 million T cells, an earlier analysis saw approximately 110 million unique TCR beta sequences.

In the PCR, 60 Vbeta and 13 Jbeta primers were used. Assay used: immunoSEQ multiplex PCR; TCRdb lists only in-frame clones, some missing. The table includes fewer than 150,000 clones, about 80% detected once. Unrecorded immune exposures were likely, despite nominal health at sampling. Per germline, CDR1 SGHNT and CDR2 YENEEA. The CDR3 has 16 residues. Trimming removed 5 bases from V and 10 bases from J; junction bases left unmatched: 8. Study-level findings and limits: According to a later analysis, most TCR beta chains associated with CMV appeared HLA-restricted. Reportedly, cytomegalovirus status was diagnosed with high sensitivity and specificity.

As regards this clone: Its antigen is not identified.

The sequence was obtained from a male donor in good health and CMV-seronegative. Specimen: PBMCs. The chain recombines TRBV11-3 with TRBJ2-1; 16 positions agree with TRBD2. The CDR3 here is CASSPGTSGGVHEQFF. The CDR3, as DNA: TGTGCCAGCAGCCCCGGGACTAGCGGGGGGGTTCACGAGCAGTTCTTC.